These 9 T cell receptor beta chains came from one sample sequenced in a study of blood T cell repertoires in COVID-19. Assay: immunoSEQ multiplex PCR; the TCRdb copy retains only in-frame clones and omits some. The sample shows about 330,000 clones, around 89% of them seen only once. The sample consisted of peripheral blood. These receptor sequences come from a woman aged 45-59 years with active or convalescent COVID-19.

The rearrangement links TRBV5-8 to TRBJ1-1, with 8 bases aligning to TRBD1. CDR1 and CDR2 (germline): SGHTS, YDEGEE. Losses at the gene ends were 4 bases for V and 1 base for J; bases not matched to a gene: 6. The CDR3 runs 15 residues. This CDR3 reads CASSTRQGRNTEAFF. CDR3 nucleotide sequence: TGTGCCAGCAGCACCCGACAGGGGAGGAACACTGAAGCTTTCTTT.

The chain joins TRBV5-4 to TRBJ2-7, with TRBD2 identical over 7 bases. This CDR3 has 17 residues. The V segment lost 0 bases and the J segment 2 bases; nucleotides outside the gene matches: 11. Germline CDR1 reads SGHNT; CDR2 reads YYREEE (reference sequence). CDR3 sequence: CASSLGQGGRRPYEQYF. In nucleotides, the CDR3 is TGTGCCAGCAGCTTGGGGCAGGGAGGGAGGCGCCCCTACGAGCAGTACTTC.

The J gene is TRBJ2-1, the V gene TRBV2; tentatively, D is TRBD2 (5 bases). Per germline, CDR1 SNHLY and CDR2 FYNNEI. The ends were cut back, 5 bases at V and 9 bases at J, with 17 bases in the middle. CDR3 length: 14 amino acids. Here the CDR3 reads CASSPEGLRVEQFF. The CDR3 DNA sequence: TGTGCCAGCAGTCCCGAAGGACTCCGGGTTGAGCAGTTCTTC.

J is TRBJ1-2 and V is TRBV6-1; 7 bases match TRBD1. Looked up from germline, CDR1 is MNHNS and CDR2 is SASEGT. CDR3 size: 14 residues. V was pared by 2 bases and J by 9 bases, with 9 bases of the junction left unmatched. For the CDR3, the DNA is TGTGCCAGCAGTGAAACCCTCGGGACAGCGCGCTACACCTTC. This sequence encodes CASSETLGTARYTF.

The table lists this clone with a count of one. This chain connects TRBV3-1 (or the pseudogene TRBV3-2) to TRBJ1-5, with D perhaps TRBD1 (6 bases). Germline V gene data show CDR1 as LGHDT and CDR2 as YNNKEL (reference sequence). The CDR3 spans 16 residues. Trimming took off 1 base at V and 2 bases at J, with 12 bases between the two ends. The CDR3 DNA follows: TGTGCCAGCAGCCAAGGGTTGACAGGTGGCAATCAGCCCCAGCATTTT. Translation: CASSQGLTGGNQPQHF.

The rearrangement joins TRBV6-6 to TRBJ2-7; possible D gene TRBD1, 5 bases. The CDR3 consists of 14 residues. Germline-derived CDR1 and CDR2 are MNHNY and SVGAGI (reference sequence). The V gene lost 7 bases and the J gene lost 0 bases, with 13 bases spanning the gap. The CDR3 DNA sequence: TGTGCCAGCACGAAGGGTCAGGGCTCCTACGAGCAGTACTTC. Translation: CASTKGQGSYEQYF.

CDR3 DNA: TGTGCCAGTAGTATAGCTCCCCAGGCCTACGAGCAGTACTTC. This codes for CASSIAPQAYEQYF. This chain connects TRBV19 to TRBJ2-7, with D hard to call. V was shortened by 1 base and J by 2 bases, with 9 bases between the two germline ends. CDR3 length: 14 residues. Germline V lookup: CDR1 LNHDA, CDR2 SQIVND (reference sequence).

The chain carries TRBV4-1 and TRBJ1-6, with a tentative D call TRBD1 (6 bases). The CDR3 covers 17 residues. CDR1 and CDR2 from the germline V gene are MGHRA and YSYEKL. Trimming removed 2 bases at V and 2 bases at J, with 13 bases between. This chain's CDR3 is CASSQKQGNTYNSPLHF. DNA of the CDR3: TGCGCCAGCAGCCAAAAACAGGGTAACACCTATAATTCACCCCTCCACTTT.

This clone was seen only a few times. The genes are TRBV19 and TRBJ2-3, with 10 bases lining up with TRBD1. Unmatched junction bases numbered 16, after V lost 7 bases and J lost 3 bases. Germline V gene sequence: CDR1 LNHDA, CDR2 SQIVND (reference sequence). CDR3 length equals 18 residues. In DNA, the CDR3 is TGTGCCAGTACCATATACCCACTGGGGACAGGGGATACAGATACGCAGTATTTT. It specifies CASTIYPLGTGDTDTQYF.